This TCR beta chain was sequenced for a study of cytomegalovirus exposure and HLA in healthy donors. Study results and caveats: In vitro assays verified that a few CMV-associated chains recognized CMV antigens specifically. It was assumed in the presence/absence analyses that sequencing depth was roughly uniform across donors. Within an earlier analysis, most TCR beta V segments proved productive either about 87% or about 30% of the time.

This PCR relied on a set of 60 Vbeta primers and 13 Jbeta primers. Sequencing was performed with immunoSEQ multiplex PCR; in TCRdb, only in-frame clones are kept and a portion is missing. The sample has more than 150,000 clones, 70% to 90% seen once. A remark on this clone: Its antigen remains unknown.

Germline CDR1 and CDR2: KGHSH and LQKENI. The CDR3 covers 14 residues. V lost 2 bases, J lost 8 bases, and 15 bases lay in between. Healthy individuals who donated bone marrow served as the donors. The source material was PBMCs. The rearrangement links TRBV18 to TRBJ2-5, with TRBD2 as a possible D gene (5 bases). The receptor comes from a woman in her twenties or thirties in good health and CMV-seronegative. CDR3 sequence reads: CASSPRTPQKTQYF. The CDR3 coding sequence is TGTGCCAGCTCACCAAGGACTCCCCAAAAAACCCAGTACTTC.